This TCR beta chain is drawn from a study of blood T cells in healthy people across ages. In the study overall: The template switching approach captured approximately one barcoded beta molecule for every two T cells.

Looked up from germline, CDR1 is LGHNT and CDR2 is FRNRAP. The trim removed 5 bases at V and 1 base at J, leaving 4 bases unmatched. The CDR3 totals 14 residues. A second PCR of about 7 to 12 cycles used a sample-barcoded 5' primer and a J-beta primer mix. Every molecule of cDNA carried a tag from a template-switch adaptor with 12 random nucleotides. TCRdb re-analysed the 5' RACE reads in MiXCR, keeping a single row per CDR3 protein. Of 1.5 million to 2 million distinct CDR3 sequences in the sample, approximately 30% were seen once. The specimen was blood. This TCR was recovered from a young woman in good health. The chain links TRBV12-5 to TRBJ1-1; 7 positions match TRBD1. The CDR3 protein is CASGLQGRNTEAFF. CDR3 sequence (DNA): TGTGCTAGTGGTCTACAGGGGAGGAACACTGAAGCTTTCTTT. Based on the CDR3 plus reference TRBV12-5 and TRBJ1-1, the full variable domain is DARVTQTPRHKVTEMGQEVTMRCQPILGHNTVFWYRQTMMQGLELLAYFRNRAPLDDSGMPKDRFSAEMPDATLATLKIQPSEPRDSAVYFCASGLQGRNTEAFFGQGTRLTVV.